Presented here are 10 T cell receptor beta chains from one specimen sequenced in a study of Ad26.COV2.S vaccination and SARS-CoV-2 variants. Generated by immunoSEQ multiplex PCR, the TCRdb table keeps only in-frame clones and is missing some. The sample yields hundreds of thousands of clones, around 89% seen once. The sample's treatment: around 19 received Ad26.COV2.S at low or high dose, single or two shots; 5 received placebo; per-sample allocation not given. Specimens were obtained on day 63 following the first vaccine or placebo injection. The material sequenced was peripheral blood, taken in a trial of Ad26.COV2.S vaccine versus placebo. The receptors come from a person between 18 and 59 years old who received the Ad26.COV2.S COVID-19 vaccine or a placebo.

This chain uses TRBV25-1 with TRBJ1-1, with D perhaps TRBD1 (5 bases). With 1 base removed from V and 1 base from J, the gap between germline ends came to 10 bases. CDR1 MGHDK and CDR2 SYGVNS come from the germline V gene. This CDR3 comprises 15 residues. The CDR3 nucleotides are TGTGCCAGCAGTGAATCGATCGACAGGAACACTGAAGCTTTCTTT. Translating gives CASSESIDRNTEAFF.

V is TRBV19 and J is TRBJ1-6; a possible D gene is TRBD1 (6 bases). The V and J ends lost 9 bases and 3 bases respectively, with 18 bases between them. CDR3 length: 16 residues. Germline values: CDR1 LNHDA, CDR2 SQIVND (reference sequence). The CDR3 DNA reads as TGTGCCAGCTCAATCGCAGTAGGGGGCTATAATTCACCCCTCCACTTT. Protein product: CASSIAVGGYNSPLHF. Combining the CDR3 with reference TRBV19 and TRBJ1-6 gives the whole variable domain DGGITQSPKYLFRKEGQNVTLSCEQNLNHDAMYWYRQDPGQGLRLIYYSQIVNDFQKGDIAEGYSVSREKKESFPLTVTSAQKNPTAFYLCASSIAVGGYNSPLHFGNGTRLTVT.

V usage is TRBV12-3 or TRBV12-4 and J usage is TRBJ2-7, with a weak D call TRBD1 (6 bases). The V end was cut by 8 bases, the J end by 7 bases, with 15 bases between. The CDR3 covers 12 residues. The CDR3 DNA follows: TGTGCCAGCCTAGGGACATCGCGGGAGCAGTACTTC. Its protein product is CASLGTSREQYF.

This clone was observed a handful of times. The rearrangement uses TRBV29-1 and TRBJ2-7; D is undetermined. With 6 bases removed from V and 1 base from J, the gap between germline ends came to 7 bases. This CDR3 is 11 amino acids long. Germline values: CDR1 SQVTM, CDR2 ANQGSEA. In DNA, the CDR3 is TGCAGCGTCGCTGGGTCCTACGAGCAGTACTTC. Translated, it gives CSVAGSYEQYF.

The chain recombines TRBV6-5 with TRBJ2-4; the match to TRBD1 covers 7 bases. V gave up 6 bases and J gave up 4 bases; unmatched junction bases: 6. The CDR3 covers 14 residues. Per the germline V gene, CDR1 is MNHEY and CDR2 is SVGAGI. CDR3 nucleotides: TGTGCCAGCAGGTCGAGACAGGGAAAAAACATTCAGTACTTC. Encoded protein: CASRSRQGKNIQYF.

The genes are TRBV5-6 and TRBJ2-7; D not certain. The length of the CDR3 is 19 residues. V gave up 5 bases and J gave up 0 bases, with 27 bases separating them. Looked up from germline, CDR1 is SGHDT and CDR2 is YYEEEE. The CDR3 DNA sequence: TGTGCCAGCAGTCGTCGGACGGCGAGGCTGGTCAGGAGCTCCTACGAGCAGTACTTC. Protein sequence: CASSRRTARLVRSSYEQYF. The full variable domain, rest sourced from reference TRBV5-6 and TRBJ2-7, is DAGVTQSPTHLIKTRGQQVTLRCSPKSGHDTVSWYQQALGQGPQFIFQYYEEEERQRGNFPDRFSGHQFPNYSSELNVNALLLGDSALYLCASSRRTARLVRSSYEQYFGPGTRLTVT.

V and J are TRBV5-1 and TRBJ2-1, with TRBD1 matching over 9 bases. Germline V CDR1 and CDR2: SGHRS, YFSETQ. CDR3 length equals 19 residues. V shed 2 bases, J shed 4 bases, and the junction held 16 bases outside the gene matches. CDR3 bases: TGCGCCAGCAGCTTTACGCCCCGGGACAGGGCCTCGCTTTACAATGAGCAGTTCTTC. It encodes CASSFTPRDRASLYNEQFF.

V is TRBV2 and J is TRBJ2-5, with D tentatively TRBD2 (5 bases). This CDR3 comprises 14 residues. V lost 8 bases to trimming and J lost 5 bases, with 18 bases between them. Germline V gene sequence: CDR1 SNHLY, CDR2 FYNNEI. The CDR3 bases are TGTGCCAGCTCGCGGGCCGCTTTCGGGGAGACCCAGTACTTC. It is translated as CASSRAAFGETQYF.

The V and J genes are TRBV27 and TRBJ1-2, with D unclear. Germline V lookup: CDR1 MNHEY, CDR2 SMNVEV (reference sequence). Deletions cut 0 bases from V and 5 bases from J, with 13 bases between. The CDR3 totals 15 residues. This CDR3 is CASSLSGAHSYGYTF. DNA for the CDR3: TGTGCCAGCAGTTTATCAGGAGCTCACAGTTATGGCTACACCTTC.

In the case of this clone: Other DNA sequences within the sample encode an identical CDR3. This chain uses TRBV9 with TRBJ1-2, with D perhaps TRBD1 (6 bases). Germline CDR1 is SGDLS and CDR2 is YYNGEE. Trimming pared 2 bases from V and 2 bases from J, leaving 7 bases between. The CDR3 contains 13 residues. The CDR3 region has the DNA TGTGCCAGCAGCGTCGACAGGAACTATGGCTACACCTTC. It translates to CASSVDRNYGYTF.